This entry concerns a single TCR beta chain. Antigen: not known. CDR3 length: 17 amino acids. The sample is drawn from a study of cytomegalovirus exposure and HLA in healthy donors. Study observations and caveats: A later analysis appeared to link common viral pathogens to several of the most significant clusters. Under in vitro conditions, a few CMV-associated chains were confirmed as specific for CMV antigens. Later analysis indicated greater clonal expansion among HLA-associated TCR beta chains than among equally common other chains.

It was with 60 Vbeta and 13 Jbeta primers that the PCR ran. Clones were sequenced by immunoSEQ multiplex PCR, and TCRdb holds only the in-frame ones, with some missing. The table shows 120,000 or so clones, with roughly 80% occurring only once. The source of this sequence is a man aged 18 to 35 in good health and CMV-seropositive. The sample taken for sequencing was PBMCs. The gene calls are TRBV21-1 and TRBJ2-4; the D call TRBD2 from the table was never checked on the DNA. TRBV21-1 is tagged as a pseudogene. The CDR3 coding sequence is TGTGCCAGCAGCATTGTGGAGAGAGGGATCCTCAAAAACATTCAGTACTTC. It yields the protein CASSIVERGILKNIQYF.